Below are 8 T cell receptor beta chains sequenced from a single sample in a study of regulatory T cells in long-lasting Graves disease. Time point defined: newly diagnosed GD, antithyroid drugs for less than 3 months. The TCR library was made from RNA that had been extracted from PBMCs in TRIzol. According to the study, TCR beta libraries were built with iRepertoire HTBI primers and CDR3-region Arm-PCR. Using its own MiXCR run on the multiplex PCR reads, TCRdb lists one record per CDR3 protein. The sample comprises 410,000 or so distinct CDR3 sequences, 15% of which are singletons, and roughly a sixth rests with the top ten. This sample was shared with a second study, whose subject was T cells in Graves' hyperthyroidism and ophthalmopathy.

The source was peripheral blood mononuclear cells (PBMCs), collected at new diagnosis, from a patient treated with antithyroid drugs. Receptors were obtained from a woman aged 25-40 years with Graves disease.

This clonotype was counted a few times. This chain uses TRBV9 with TRBJ2-5, with TRBD2 identical over 7 bases. The CDR3 has 12 amino acids. J lost 3 bases, V lost 7 bases, and 3 bases had no gene match. Germline loops: CDR1 SGDLS, CDR2 YYNGEE. DNA for the CDR3: TGTGCCAGCGCAAGCGGGGAAGAGACCCAGTACTTC. Translated: CASASGEETQYF. The whole variable domain, remainder taken from reference TRBV9 and TRBJ2-5, is DSGVTQTPKHLITATGQRVTLRCSPRSGDLSVYWYQQSLDQGLQFLIQYYNGEERAKGNILERFSAQQFPDLHSELNLSSLELGDSALYFCASASGEETQYFGPGTRLLVL.

Many counts were recorded for this clonotype. The chain has TRBV6-1 and TRBJ2-5, with TRBD1 identical over 7 bases. This CDR3 comprises 14 residues. Trimming cost V 5 bases and J 5 bases; bases outside gene matches: 8. Germline CDR1 MNHNS, CDR2 SASEGT. The CDR3 bases are TGTGCCAGCAGTCGTCTAGGGGGCGATGAGACCCAGTACTTC. Residues: CASSRLGGDETQYF.

This clonotype was detected many times. V is TRBV28 and J is TRBJ2-4; D not resolved. Germline V gives CDR1 MDHEN, CDR2 SYDVKM. V dropped 3 bases and J dropped 3 bases, with 6 bases sitting between them. CDR3 length equals 13 residues. The chain's CDR3 is CASSLPGKNIQYF. CDR3 nucleotides: TGTGCCAGCAGTTTGCCGGGCAAAAACATTCAGTACTTC. The whole variable domain, filled in from reference TRBV28 and TRBJ2-4, reads DVKVTQSSRYLVKRTGEKVFLECVQDMDHENMFWYRQDPGLGLRLIYFSYDVKMKEKGDIPEGYSVSREKKERFSLILESASTNQTSMYLCASSLPGKNIQYFGAGTRLSVL.

This clonotype was seen at least ten times. The rearrangement uses TRBV27 and TRBJ2-7, with D uncertain. The V and J ends lost 4 bases and 5 bases respectively, with 18 bases between them. The length of the CDR3 is 15 residues. Germline CDR1 and CDR2: MNHEY and SMNVEV (reference sequence). The CDR3 DNA sequence: TGTGCCAGCAGTTCTTACAGCCAAACAGAAGACGAGCAGTACTTC. Translation: CASSSYSQTEDEQYF.

The chain is built from TRBV10-3 and TRBJ1-4, with D possibly matching TRBD1 (5 bases). V was shortened by 6 bases and J by 8 bases, with 10 bases between the two germline ends. Germline V gene data show CDR1 as ENHRY and CDR2 as SYGVKD. The CDR3 extends over 12 amino acids. For the CDR3, the DNA is TGTGCCATCAGCCCAGGGTCGGAAAAACTGTTTTTT. Encoded protein: CAISPGSEKLFF.

This clonotype was seen a handful of times. V and J are TRBV28 and TRBJ2-3, with D perhaps TRBD1 (7 bases). Per germline, CDR1 MDHEN and CDR2 SYDVKM. The CDR3 totals 13 residues. Trimming took 8 bases from V and 7 from J, leaving 16 bases between them. The CDR3, as DNA: TGTGCCAGCCGGACAGGCCGGGAGAATACGCAGTATTTT. This sequence encodes CASRTGRENTQYF. The full variable domain, its missing parts supplied by reference TRBV28 and TRBJ2-3, is DVKVTQSSRYLVKRTGEKVFLECVQDMDHENMFWYRQDPGLGLRLIYFSYDVKMKEKGDIPEGYSVSREKKERFSLILESASTNQTSMYLCASRTGRENTQYFGPGTRLTVL.

On this clonotype itself: This may arise from a read error, as a much more abundant clone is one base away. This chain connects TRBV7-3 to TRBJ2-5; 10 positions match TRBD1. J gave up 4 bases and V 6 bases, and 8 bases lay outside the gene matches. Germline-derived CDR1 and CDR2 are SGHTA and FQGTGA. The CDR3 loop spans 15 amino acids. The CDR3 DNA reads as TGTGCCAGCAGTGAATGGACAGGGGGGAGAGAGACCCAGTACTTC. Translating gives CASSEWTGGRETQYF.

This clonotype was counted many times. The V call is TRBV7-9, the J call TRBJ1-1, with a weak D call TRBD1 (5 bases). This CDR3 is 12 amino acids long. V lost 5 bases, J lost 3 bases, and 7 bases lay in between. In germline, CDR1 is SEHNR, CDR2 FQNEAQ (reference sequence). CDR3 in amino acids: CASSLTDTEAFF. The CDR3 DNA is TGTGCCAGCAGCCTGACAGACACTGAAGCTTTCTTT. The full variable domain, rest sourced from reference TRBV7-9 and TRBJ1-1, is DTGVSQNPRHKITKRGQNVTFRCDPISEHNRLYWYRQTLGQGPEFLTYFQNEAQLEKSRLLSDRFSAERPKGSFSTLEIQRTEQGDSAMYLCASSLTDTEAFFGQGTRLTVV.